These 8 T cell receptor beta chains were sequenced from one sample in a study of technical replicates of blood from a handful of donors. Profiling relied on immunoSEQ multiplex PCR, and the TCRdb table lists in-frame clones only, not all of them. The table includes approximately 85,000 clones, 92% detected once. The sequenced sample consisted of T cells isolated from PBMCs. These receptors came from a human donor in good health.

This sequence joins TRBV5-5 and TRBJ1-3; 7 bases are shared with TRBD1. This CDR3 is 15 amino acids long. Unmatched junction bases numbered 3, after V lost 0 bases and J lost 3 bases. Germline lookup yields CDR1 SGHKS and CDR2 YYEKEE (reference sequence). CDR3 region: CASSLGQGYGNTIYF. The CDR3 nucleotides read TGTGCCAGCAGCTTGGGACAGGGATATGGAAACACCATATATTTT.

V and J are TRBV14 and TRBJ2-2, with 10 bases identical to TRBD1. J was trimmed by 5 bases and V by 4 bases; bases with no gene match: 10. The CDR3 is 17 residues long. Germline lookup yields CDR1 SGHDN and CDR2 FVKESK. The CDR3 loop is CASSLNPGQGTTGELFF. For the CDR3, the DNA is TGTGCCAGCAGCCTAAATCCGGGACAGGGGACTACCGGGGAGCTGTTTTTT.

The V call is TRBV25-1, the J call TRBJ2-1; TRBD2 agrees at 12 bases. Trimming at V came to 8 bases and at J to 6 bases, leaving 2 bases not matched to a gene. This CDR3 has 13 residues. Germline loops: CDR1 MGHDK, CDR2 SYGVNS. Here the CDR3 reads CASQGLAGNEQFF. The DNA for the CDR3 is TGTGCCAGCCAGGGACTAGCGGGCAATGAGCAGTTCTTC.

The rearrangement uses TRBV7-6 and TRBJ2-1; 10 bases are shared with TRBD2. The CDR3 is 15 amino acids. Germline loops: CDR1 SGHVS, CDR2 FNYEAQ. Unmatched junction bases numbered 10, after V lost 5 bases and J lost 9 bases. CDR3 sequence (DNA): TGTGCCAGCAGCCCCCTAGCGGGAGATCTCCTTGAGCAGTTCTTC. Translation: CASSPLAGDLLEQFF.

The chain is built from TRBV25-1 and TRBJ1-4; unclear D gene. Germline CDR1 and CDR2: MGHDK and SYGVNS. V lost 3 bases and J 0 bases, leaving 8 bases between the germline ends. The CDR3 spans 15 residues. The CDR3 DNA reads as TGTGCCAGCAGTGACAGACACGCAACTAATGAAAAACTGTTTTTT. As protein: CASSDRHATNEKLFF.

The chain's CDR3 is CASRALPDRGEETQYF. As DNA, the CDR3 is TGTGCCAGCAGGGCCTTACCCGACAGGGGGGAAGAGACCCAGTACTTC. The chain couples TRBV2 to TRBJ2-5, with 9 bases fitting TRBD1. The V and J ends lost 6 bases and 3 bases, in that order; junction bases with no gene match: 11. CDR1 and CDR2 from the germline V gene are SNHLY and FYNNEI. The CDR3 is 16 residues long.

This chain uses TRBV15 with TRBJ2-2; no definite D call. V lost 1 base and J 0 bases, leaving 9 bases between the germline ends. CDR1 is LNHNV and CDR2 is YYDKDF in the germline V gene (reference sequence). The CDR3 length is 16 residues. This chain's CDR3 is CATSRGWQSNTGELFF. CDR3 sequence (DNA): TGTGCCACCAGCAGAGGTTGGCAGTCGAACACCGGGGAGCTGTTTTTT.

A single count supports this clone. V and J are TRBV19 and TRBJ2-7, with 7 bases fitting TRBD1. This CDR3 comprises 15 residues. Per the germline V gene, CDR1 is LNHDA and CDR2 is SQIVND (reference sequence). The trim removed 10 bases at V and 3 bases at J, leaving 15 bases unmatched. The CDR3 spells CATAPDRDGDYEQYF. DNA for the CDR3: TGTGCCACCGCCCCTGACAGGGATGGGGACTACGAGCAGTACTTC. The entire variable domain, with the rest obtained from reference TRBV19 and TRBJ2-7, is as follows: DGGITQSPKYLFRKEGQNVTLSCEQNLNHDAMYWYRQDPGQGLRLIYYSQIVNDFQKGDIAEGYSVSREKKESFPLTVTSAQKNPTAFYLCATAPDRDGDYEQYFGPGTRLTVT.